The next 28 T cell receptor beta chains were all read from a single sample in a study of neurological immune-mediated disorders. Each CDR3 protein is one row after TCRdb ran MiXCR on the 5' RACE reads. The sample gives about 76,000 distinct CDR3 sequences, 17% of which show up once; roughly 14% is in the top ten. The sequencing input was PBMCs. The receptors were gathered from a middle-aged woman in good health.

In its sample, this clonotype was seen many times. The chain employs TRBV3-1 and TRBJ2-1, with 7 nucleotides matching TRBD2. Germline CDR1 LGHDT, CDR2 YNNKEL (reference sequence). The V and J ends lost 1 base and 5 bases, in that order; junction bases with no gene match: 14. The CDR3 loop spans 18 amino acids. This CDR3 is CASSQGAHRTRFHNEQFF. The CDR3 DNA sequence: TGTGCCAGCAGCCAAGGGGCACATCGGACTAGGTTTCACAATGAGCAGTTCTTC.

This clonotype was seen at least ten times. The chain joins TRBV6-5 to TRBJ1-3; weak D call: TRBD1 (6 bases). The CDR3 is 15 residues long. Germline V gene lookup returns CDR1 MNHEY and CDR2 SVGAGI. Trimming took 4 bases from V and 0 from J, leaving 10 bases between them. As DNA, the CDR3 is TGTGCCAGCAGTTTTCAGGGGAGCTCTGGAAACACCATATATTTT. Translation: CASSFQGSSGNTIYF.

This clonotype was seen repeatedly, ten times or more. The rearrangement uses TRBV12-3 or TRBV12-4 and TRBJ2-2; 8 nucleotides line up with TRBD2. J lost 2 bases, V lost 4 bases, and 6 bases had no gene match. This CDR3 region has 16 residues. The CDR3 DNA is TGTGCCAGCAGTTGGAGCGGGAGATTTAACACCGGGGAGCTGTTTTTT. Residues: CASSWSGRFNTGELFF.

The sample holds many counts of this clonotype. The rearrangement joins TRBV20-1 to TRBJ2-1; 7 bases line up with TRBD2. Trimming removed 1 base from V and 9 bases from J; junction bases left unmatched: 12. The CDR3 has 15 amino acids. Germline-derived CDR1 and CDR2 are DFQATT and SNEGSKA (reference sequence). The CDR3 nucleotides are TGCAGTGCTAGAGCTACAAGACTAGCATCGCCTGAGCAGTTCTTC. Residues: CSARATRLASPEQFF.

This clonotype was seen at least ten times. The chain recombines TRBV6-6 with TRBJ1-6; 7 bases fit TRBD1. The trim removed 5 bases at V and 7 bases at J, leaving 8 bases unmatched. The CDR3 consists of 15 residues. Germline-derived CDR1 and CDR2 are MNHNY and SVGAGI (reference sequence). The CDR3 DNA follows: TGTGCCAGCAGTCCCACAGGGGAGGGGAATTCACCCCTCCACTTT. This codes for CASSPTGEGNSPLHF.

The chain combines TRBV20-1 with TRBJ2-3; a possible D gene is TRBD1 (6 bases). From germline, CDR1 is DFQATT and CDR2 SNEGSKA (reference sequence). The CDR3 totals 13 residues. Trimming stripped 5 bases from V and 2 bases from J, with 11 bases between. The CDR3 sequence: CSAAGASTDTQYF. The CDR3 region has the DNA TGCAGTGCTGCAGGGGCGTCCACAGATACGCAGTATTTT.

The V call is TRBV5-1, the J call TRBJ2-4, with D perhaps matching TRBD1 (6 bases). V lost 4 bases to trimming and J lost 8 bases, with 22 bases between them. Germline V gives CDR1 SGHRS, CDR2 YFSETQ. The length of the CDR3 is 16 residues. The CDR3 here is CASSPEQGASSDIQYF. The CDR3, as DNA: TGCGCCAGCAGCCCTGAACAGGGTGCAAGTTCGGACATTCAGTACTTC.

This clonotype has at least ten counts. The gene calls are TRBV5-1 and TRBJ2-5; 11 bases are shared with TRBD1. This CDR3 is built from 15 residues. In germline, CDR1 is SGHRS, CDR2 YFSETQ. V lost 6 bases to trimming and J lost 4 bases; unmatched junction nucleotides: 8. The CDR3 protein is CASTRTGGGVETQYF. The CDR3 nucleotides read TGCGCCAGCACCAGGACAGGGGGCGGCGTAGAGACCCAGTACTTC.

This clonotype was counted ten times or more. The chain is built from TRBV5-4 and TRBJ2-3; 10 nucleotides align to TRBD2. CDR3 length: 17 residues. V shed 1 base and J 6 bases; nucleotides not matched to a gene: 11. Germline V gene data show CDR1 as SGHNT and CDR2 as YYREEE (reference sequence). DNA of the CDR3: TGTGCCAGCAGCTTGATACCTAGCGGGGGTCCATTGGATACGCAGTATTTT. It translates to CASSLIPSGGPLDTQYF.

In this sample, this clonotype turned up many times. The V call is TRBV20-1, the J call TRBJ1-1; possibly TRBD1 for D (5 bases). Per the germline V gene, CDR1 is DFQATT and CDR2 is SNEGSKA (reference sequence). V was pared by 5 bases and J by 4 bases, with 20 bases between. The CDR3 covers 15 residues. The CDR3 bases are TGCAGTGCTCGCACCGGGACCGACTTTTCCACTGAAGCTTTCTTT. Translation: CSARTGTDFSTEAFF.

This clonotype has a count of ten or more. This chain uses TRBV12-3 or TRBV12-4 with TRBJ2-1, with D unclear. The V gene lost 3 bases and the J gene lost 7 bases, with 4 bases spanning the gap. This CDR3 spans 11 amino acids. CDR3 residues: CASSFKNEQFF. CDR3 nucleotides: TGTGCCAGCAGTTTTAAGAATGAGCAGTTCTTC.

This clonotype was detected ten times or more. The chain has TRBV6-6 and TRBJ1-4; the D gene is possibly TRBD1 (6 bases). Trimming took off 4 bases at V and 8 bases at J, with 14 bases between the two ends. CDR1 is MNHNY, CDR2 SVGAGI, per germline (reference sequence). CDR3 length equals 14 residues. CDR3 sequence (DNA): TGTGCCAGCAGTTTGATACAGGGACGCGAAAAACTGTTTTTT. Protein: CASSLIQGREKLFF.

This clonotype was recorded at least ten times. The gene calls are TRBV5-1 and TRBJ2-3, with D perhaps TRBD2 (5 bases). From germline, CDR1 is SGHRS and CDR2 YFSETQ. The CDR3 length is 15 residues. The V and J ends lost 1 base and 0 bases respectively, with 9 bases between them. The CDR3 loop reads CASSLSGASTDTQYF. The CDR3 nucleotides are TGCGCCAGCAGCTTGAGCGGAGCTAGCACAGATACGCAGTATTTT.

This clonotype was found many times. The V and J genes are TRBV29-1 and TRBJ2-5, with no clear D. Looked up from germline, CDR1 is SQVTM and CDR2 is ANQGSEA. CDR3 length: 14 residues. V was clipped by 1 base and J by 1 base, with 10 bases between them. Written as DNA, the CDR3 is TGCAGCGTTGAAGCTCGAGTTGGCCAAGAGACCCAGTACTTC. This sequence encodes CSVEARVGQETQYF.

This clonotype was seen many times. V is TRBV20-1 and J is TRBJ2-2; D uncertain. Germline CDR1 DFQATT, CDR2 SNEGSKA (reference sequence). Trimming shortened V by 5 bases and J by 5 bases, and 9 bases separated the two germline ends. The CDR3 is made up of 12 amino acids. CDR3 sequence: CSAGALTGELFF. As DNA, the CDR3 is TGCAGTGCTGGCGCACTTACCGGGGAGCTGTTTTTT.

In this sample, this clonotype turned up many times. This chain links TRBV20-1 with TRBJ1-2, with D possibly matching TRBD1 (6 bases). The V gene lost 0 bases and the J gene lost 6 bases, with 14 bases spanning the gap. The CDR3 consists of 14 residues. Germline CDR1 reads DFQATT; CDR2 reads SNEGSKA (reference sequence). CDR3 region: CSARDNRDVDGYTF. The CDR3 DNA reads TGCAGTGCTAGAGATAACAGGGACGTCGATGGCTACACCTTC.

This clonotype was detected many times. The CDR3 is CASSLAPSGTGELFF. In nucleotides, the CDR3 is TGTGCCAGCAGCTTAGCCCCTAGCGGGACCGGGGAGCTGTTTTTT. The chain employs TRBV11-3 and TRBJ2-2; the match to TRBD2 covers 8 bases. The CDR3 loop spans 15 amino acids. The V gene end was trimmed by 1 base and the J gene end by 5 bases; junction bases not matched to a gene: 3. The germline V gene has CDR1 SGHNT and CDR2 YENEEA.

This chain links TRBV20-1 with TRBJ2-1; the match to TRBD2 covers 7 bases. The junction had 9 bases not matched to a gene; V was cut back by 4 bases and J by 6 bases. This CDR3 has 14 amino acids. Germline V CDR1 and CDR2: DFQATT, SNEGSKA (reference sequence). The CDR3 sequence: CSATFTSAINEQFF. The DNA of the CDR3 is TGCAGTGCTACATTCACTAGCGCGATCAATGAGCAGTTCTTC.

This clonotype has a count of ten or more. The chain combines TRBV7-2 with TRBJ1-1; 7 positions match TRBD1. CDR1 SGHTA and CDR2 FQGNSA come from the germline V gene. With V trimmed by 1 base and J by 1 base, 12 bases remained unmatched. The CDR3 contains 18 residues. Here the CDR3 reads CASSLGPGQRKENTEAFF. The DNA of the CDR3 is TGTGCCAGCAGCTTAGGTCCGGGACAGCGGAAAGAGAACACTGAAGCTTTCTTT. The complete variable domain, with remaining parts taken from reference TRBV7-2 and TRBJ1-1, reads GAGVSQSPSNKVTEKGKDVELRCDPISGHTALYWYRQSLGQGLEFLIYFQGNSAPDKSGLPSDRFSAERTGGSVSTLTIQRTQQEDSAVYLCASSLGPGQRKENTEAFFGQGTRLTVV.

In its sample, this clonotype was seen many times. This rearrangement joins TRBV27 to TRBJ1-4; D gene ambiguous. The germline V gene has CDR1 MNHEY and CDR2 SMNVEV (reference sequence). Trimming took 6 bases from V and 0 from J, leaving 8 bases between them. The CDR3 has 14 amino acids. The CDR3 sequence is CASRDRPTNEKLFF. In DNA form, the CDR3 reads TGTGCCAGCAGAGACCGACCAACTAATGAAAAACTGTTTTTT.

This clonotype has ten or more counts. CDR3 nucleotide sequence: TGTGCCAGCCGGACGGGTAATAGCAATCAGCCCCAGCATTTT. Protein sequence: CASRTGNSNQPQHF. The rearrangement joins TRBV12-3 or TRBV12-4 to TRBJ1-5; D remains ambiguous. V lost 8 bases and J lost 0, with 11 bases in between. CDR3 length equals 14 residues.

This clonotype was seen at least ten times. The rearrangement joins TRBV7-2 to TRBJ2-5; no clear D. This CDR3 contains 13 residues. Trimming left V 2 bases short and J 0 bases short, with 4 bases between. CDR1 is SGHTA and CDR2 is FQGNSA in the germline V gene. As DNA, the CDR3 is TGTGCCAGCAGCTTACGTTACCAAGAGACCCAGTACTTC. This encodes CASSLRYQETQYF.

This clonotype was recorded at least ten times. The chain couples TRBV6-6 to TRBJ2-3; D unresolved. V lost 5 bases and J 4 bases, leaving 10 bases between the germline ends. Germline lookup yields CDR1 MNHNY and CDR2 SVGAGI (reference sequence). The CDR3 totals 13 residues. CDR3 loop: CASSLQKADTQYF. CDR3 sequence (DNA): TGTGCCAGCAGTCTACAGAAGGCAGATACGCAGTATTTT.

This clonotype was detected many times. J is TRBJ1-2 and V is TRBV5-1; no definite D call. The CDR3 sequence is 14 residues long. The germline CDR1 and CDR2 sequences are SGHRS and YFSETQ. V was clipped by 2 bases and J by 2 bases, with 10 bases between them. CDR3 protein: CASSFGGQNYGYTF. The CDR3 nucleotides are TGCGCCAGCAGCTTCGGTGGGCAAAACTATGGCTACACCTTC. The full variable domain, its missing parts supplied by reference TRBV5-1 and TRBJ1-2, is KAGVTQTPRYLIKTRGQQVTLSCSPISGHRSVSWYQQTPGQGLQFLFEYFSETQRNKGNFPGRFSGRQFSNSRSEMNVSTLELGDSALYLCASSFGGQNYGYTFGSGTRLTVV.

Ten or more counts support this clonotype. The gene calls are TRBV20-1 and TRBJ1-1; D might be TRBD1 (5 bases). CDR1 and CDR2 (germline): DFQATT, SNEGSKA (reference sequence). This CDR3 spans 13 amino acids. V was shortened by 2 bases and J by 4 bases, with 11 bases between the two germline ends. CDR3 amino acids: CSARNAGTTEAFF. The DNA of the CDR3 is TGCAGTGCTAGAAATGCAGGGACCACTGAAGCTTTCTTT.

This clonotype was recorded at least ten times. The chain employs TRBV28 and TRBJ1-5, with D unclear. CDR3 size: 15 residues. V was pared by 2 bases and J by 2 bases, with 10 bases between. Germline assignment: CDR1 MDHEN and CDR2 SYDVKM. The CDR3, as DNA: TGTGCCAGCAGTTTAGCAGTAGTGGGCAATCAGCCCCAGCATTTT. Protein sequence: CASSLAVVGNQPQHF.

Note on this clonotype: A much more abundant neighbour one base away suggests this may be a read error. The chain links TRBV29-1 to TRBJ2-2; D is unresolved. The CDR3 totals 14 residues. Deletions cut 1 base from V and 1 base from J, with 7 bases between. Germline V gives CDR1 SQVTM, CDR2 ANQGSEA. The CDR3 nucleotides read TGCAGCGTTGAAGGTCCAGGGAACACCGGGGAGCTGTTTTTT. This gives the protein CSVEGPGNTGELFF.

This clonotype was recorded at least ten times. The chain carries TRBV7-2 and TRBJ2-2, with D perhaps matching TRBD2 (6 bases). The V end lost 5 bases, the J end lost 5 bases, and 15 bases lay between the germline ends. This CDR3 has 15 residues. Germline V gene data show CDR1 as SGHTA and CDR2 as FQGNSA. DNA for the CDR3: TGTGCCAGCAGCCCTCACGGGGGTGGAACCGGGGAGCTGTTTTTT. Protein product: CASSPHGGGTGELFF. The whole variable domain, filled in from reference TRBV7-2 and TRBJ2-2, reads GAGVSQSPSNKVTEKGKDVELRCDPISGHTALYWYRQSLGQGLEFLIYFQGNSAPDKSGLPSDRFSAERTGGSVSTLTIQRTQQEDSAVYLCASSPHGGGTGELFFGEGSRLTVL.